This TCR beta chain is drawn from a study of blood T cell repertoires in COVID-19. The CDR3 consists of 15 residues. CDR1 and CDR2 (germline): SGHRS, YFSETQ. The V gene end was trimmed by 4 bases and the J gene end by 4 bases; junction bases not matched to a gene: 6. As processed by the authors: It was from reference gene primer amplification that nucleated cell counts were estimated. Assay used: immunoSEQ multiplex PCR; TCRdb lists only in-frame clones, some missing. The V and J calls and clone size were taken over from that table, and D and trimming were inferred from the DNA. The table shows over 75,000 clones, with 65% to 85% occurring only once.

The TCR sequence derives from a woman older than 75 with active or convalescent COVID-19. The sequenced material came from peripheral blood. This chain joins TRBV5-1 and TRBJ1-2; 11 nucleotides match TRBD1. DNA of the CDR3: TGCGCCAGCAGCACTGGGACAGGGGGGAGCTATGGCTACACCTTC. Translating it yields CASSTGTGGSYGYTF. The full variable domain, with the rest looked up from reference TRBV5-1 and TRBJ1-2, is KAGVTQTPRYLIKTRGQQVTLSCSPISGHRSVSWYQQTPGQGLQFLFEYFSETQRNKGNFPGRFSGRQFSNSRSEMNVSTLELGDSALYLCASSTGTGGSYGYTFGSGTRLTVV.